This paragraph reports one TCR beta chain. The data belong to a study of blood T cell repertoires in COVID-19. The CDR3 contains 16 residues. CDR1 and CDR2 from the germline V gene are MNHEY and SVGAGI. The germline V and J ends were trimmed by 4 bases and 5 bases, with 19 bases remaining between them. Participants came from some 23 US areas, aged about 18 to 100 years. Recovered status in Cohort 3 required two negative PCRs, clearance, or symptom resolution. The repertoire was sequenced with immunoSEQ multiplex PCR; TCRdb's copy has only in-frame clones and lacks some. The sample yields hundreds of thousands of clones, around nine tenths seen once.

The chain joins TRBV6-5 to TRBJ2-3; tentative D call: TRBD2 (5 bases). Sequencing was done on a sample of PBMCs or T cells enriched from blood (not recorded which). The TCR was taken from a woman aged 50 to 65 who had recovered from COVID-19. The CDR3 protein is CASSSRTESLGDTQYF. CDR3 DNA sequence: TGTGCCAGCAGTTCCCGGACTGAGAGCCTCGGAGATACGCAGTATTTT.